Below, 30 T cell receptor beta chains from the same sample are listed, as sequenced in a study of CD8 T cells in ankylosing spondylitis. A single record per CDR3 protein comes from TCRdb applying MiXCR to the 5' RACE reads. The repertoire holds about 130,000 distinct CDR3 sequences, with about a tenth as singletons. The sample taken for sequencing was blood, either unsorted or a sorted T cell fraction (not recorded which). These TCRs come from a male donor with ankylosing spondylitis or in good health (not recorded which).

As regards this clonotype: A read error may explain this, as a much larger clone is one base away. The CDR3 end shows no conserved phenylalanine or tryptophan, and so a read error is likely. This chain connects TRBV20-1 to TRBJ2-5; TRBD1 is a possible D gene (5 bases). Germline V lookup: CDR1 DFQATT, CDR2 SNEGSKA (reference sequence). The CDR3 loop spans 14 amino acids. Trimming removed 3 bases from V and 4 bases from J, with 15 bases in between. The CDR3 here is CSASRSGMAETQYL. CDR3 coding DNA: TGCAGTGCTAGTCGTTCAGGGATGGCAGAGACCCAGTACTTG.

The gene calls are TRBV7-2 and TRBJ2-5, with a possible D match to TRBD2 (5 bases). This CDR3 region has 15 residues. Trimming left V 4 bases short and J 0 bases short, with 12 bases between. The germline V gene encodes CDR1 SGHTA and CDR2 FQGNSA. The CDR3 DNA follows: TGTGCCAGCAGCTCAGCGGTTAATTACCAAGAGACCCAGTACTTC. Translated: CASSSAVNYQETQYF. The full variable domain, rest sourced from reference TRBV7-2 and TRBJ2-5, is GAGVSQSPSNKVTEKGKDVELRCDPISGHTALYWYRQSLGQGLEFLIYFQGNSAPDKSGLPSDRFSAERTGGSVSTLTIQRTQQEDSAVYLCASSSAVNYQETQYFGPGTRLLVL.

This clonotype was picked up many times. The chain couples TRBV20-1 to TRBJ2-1; 15 bases are shared with TRBD2. The CDR3 covers 18 residues. V trimming: 5 bases; J trimming: 8 bases; junction bases outside the gene matches: 16. Germline V gene lookup returns CDR1 DFQATT and CDR2 SNEGSKA (reference sequence). CDR3 amino acids: CSASRTSGRARRSDEQFF. The CDR3, as DNA: TGCAGTGCTTCTCGGACTAGCGGGAGGGCCCGAAGGTCGGATGAGCAGTTCTTC.

In nucleotides, the CDR3 is TGTGCCAGCAGCGAACAGGGAGGCAGCACTGAAGCTTTCTTT. This translates into CASSEQGGSTEAFF. J is TRBJ1-1 and V is TRBV7-9, with a tentative D call TRBD1 (6 bases). Germline V lookup: CDR1 SEHNR, CDR2 FQNEAQ (reference sequence). The CDR3 extends over 14 amino acids. V shed 5 bases and J shed 4 bases, with 14 bases lying between them.

This clonotype was detected many times. The chain carries TRBV18 and TRBJ2-1; possible D gene TRBD2, 6 bases. CDR1 is KGHSH, CDR2 LQKENI, per germline. The CDR3 loop spans 14 amino acids. The ends were cut back, 8 bases at V and 0 bases at J, with 11 bases in the middle. The DNA for the CDR3 is TGTGCCAGCCATAGCGGAAACTCCTACAATGAGCAGTTCTTC. This sequence encodes CASHSGNSYNEQFF.

The table lists this clonotype with many counts. The V and J genes are TRBV5-6 and TRBJ2-5; 7 nucleotides agree with TRBD2. The CDR3 loop spans 13 amino acids. The germline V gene encodes CDR1 SGHDT and CDR2 YYEEEE. With V trimmed by 3 bases and J by 3 bases, 2 bases remained unmatched. This chain's CDR3 is CASSSAGEETQYF. The CDR3 region has the DNA TGTGCCAGCAGCTCGGCGGGGGAAGAGACCCAGTACTTC.

This clonotype was seen more than once but under ten times. The chain has TRBV5-1 and TRBJ2-1, with 7 bases identical to TRBD2. V shed 2 bases and J 1 base; nucleotides not matched to a gene: 3. The length of the CDR3 is 15 residues. Germline lookup yields CDR1 SGHRS and CDR2 YFSETQ. Written as DNA, the CDR3 is TGCGCCAGCAGCTTAAGCGGGACTTCCTACAATGAGCAGTTCTTC. Translation: CASSLSGTSYNEQFF. Drawing the rest from reference TRBV5-1 and TRBJ2-1, the complete variable domain is KAGVTQTPRYLIKTRGQQVTLSCSPISGHRSVSWYQQTPGQGLQFLFEYFSETQRNKGNFPGRFSGRQFSNSRSEMNVSTLELGDSALYLCASSLSGTSYNEQFFGPGTRLTVL.

There are many counts of this clonotype. The chain joins TRBV5-1 to TRBJ2-3; 7 nucleotides agree with TRBD1. From germline, CDR1 is SGHRS and CDR2 YFSETQ. Germline trimming cut 4 bases from V and 1 base from J; bases unmatched to any gene: 6. The CDR3 covers 15 residues. The CDR3 DNA is TGCGCCAGCAGCCCTGAGGGGGCACGCACAGATACGCAGTATTTT. Encoded protein: CASSPEGARTDTQYF.

This clonotype was seen at least ten times. The CDR3 nucleotides are TGTGCCAGCAGCTTTAGCGGGAGGAACCAAGAGACCCAGTACTTC. Amino acids: CASSFSGRNQETQYF. The rearrangement uses TRBV7-2 and TRBJ2-5, with TRBD2 matching 10 bases. Germline CDR1 and CDR2: SGHTA and FQGNSA. V shed 3 bases, J shed 0 bases, and the junction held 1 base outside the gene matches. This CDR3 region has 15 residues. The full variable domain, completed using reference TRBV7-2 and TRBJ2-5, is GAGVSQSPSNKVTEKGKDVELRCDPISGHTALYWYRQSLGQGLEFLIYFQGNSAPDKSGLPSDRFSAERTGGSVSTLTIQRTQQEDSAVYLCASSFSGRNQETQYFGPGTRLLVL.

This clonotype occurred many times. The chain joins TRBV6-1 to TRBJ2-1, with 9 bases lining up with TRBD2. V lost 6 bases and J lost 0; bases outside the gene matches: 3. The CDR3 runs to 15 residues. Germline CDR1 is MNHNS and CDR2 is SASEGT. The CDR3 is CASSSSGASYNEQFF. CDR3 coding DNA: TGTGCCAGCAGCTCTAGCGGGGCCTCCTACAATGAGCAGTTCTTC.

This clonotype has at least ten counts. The chain links TRBV6-5 to TRBJ2-7; D assignment may be TRBD1 or TRBD2 (5 bases each). V was cut by 1 base and J by 3 bases, with 10 bases left in between. Per the germline V gene, CDR1 is MNHEY and CDR2 is SVGAGI. The CDR3 spans 14 residues. CDR3 bases: TGTGCCAGCAGTTACTTTCGGGACGGCTACGAGCAGTACTTC. Encoded protein: CASSYFRDGYEQYF.

This clonotype occurred many times. The chain combines TRBV20-1 with TRBJ2-2; 7 bases line up with TRBD1. Germline V gene sequence: CDR1 DFQATT, CDR2 SNEGSKA (reference sequence). This CDR3 spans 16 amino acids. Trimming cost V 7 bases and J 2 bases; bases outside gene matches: 13. As DNA, the CDR3 is TGCAGTGGAGAGGGACCGGGACAGCTTAACACCGGGGAGCTGTTTTTT. This codes for CSGEGPGQLNTGELFF.

This clonotype was seen a handful of times. The gene calls are TRBV7-9 and TRBJ2-7; TRBD1 matches 8 bases. Germline V CDR1 and CDR2: SEHNR, FQNEAQ (reference sequence). V lost 3 bases to trimming and J lost 5 bases; unmatched junction nucleotides: 9. The CDR3 has 15 amino acids. CDR3 residues: CASSFTDREKDEQYF. For the CDR3, the DNA is TGTGCCAGCAGCTTCACGGACAGGGAGAAGGACGAGCAGTACTTC.

In this sample, this clonotype turned up many times. The rearrangement links TRBV6-5 to TRBJ2-1; unclear D gene. V gave up 2 bases and J gave up 6 bases, with 11 bases separating them. Germline CDR1 and CDR2: MNHEY and SVGAGI. The CDR3 length is 14 residues. CDR3 nucleotide sequence: TGTGCCAGCAGTTACAGCGATGTTGGCAATGAGCAGTTCTTC. As protein: CASSYSDVGNEQFF.

This clonotype was observed many times. CDR3: CSARATSGRLDTQYF. The CDR3 DNA reads TGCAGTGCTAGAGCAACTAGCGGGAGGCTGGATACGCAGTATTTT. The chain recombines TRBV20-1 with TRBJ2-3, with 12 bases matching TRBD2. Losses at the gene ends were 1 base for V and 6 bases for J; bases not matched to a gene: 5. This CDR3 region has 15 residues. Germline CDR1 is DFQATT and CDR2 is SNEGSKA (reference sequence).

This clonotype was counted at least ten times. This sequence joins TRBV20-1 and TRBJ2-1; 7 nucleotides align to TRBD2. CDR1 is DFQATT, CDR2 SNEGSKA, per germline (reference sequence). Trimming cost V 2 bases and J 4 bases; bases outside gene matches: 2. The CDR3 contains 13 residues. In nucleotides, the CDR3 is TGCAGTGCTAGACTAGCGGAATACAATGAGCAGTTCTTC. This gives the protein CSARLAEYNEQFF.

There are many counts of this clonotype. The J gene is TRBJ2-3, the V gene TRBV7-9; D ambiguous. Germline loops: CDR1 SEHNR, CDR2 FQNEAQ (reference sequence). This CDR3 region has 16 residues. With 8 bases removed from V and 0 bases from J, the gap between germline ends came to 18 bases. CDR3 sequence: CASGPIWVSSTDTQYF. CDR3 nucleotides: TGTGCCAGCGGGCCGATTTGGGTCTCTAGCACAGATACGCAGTATTTT.

J is TRBJ2-1 and V is TRBV4-3; no clear D. This CDR3 region has 16 residues. The germline V gene encodes CDR1 LGHNA and CDR2 YSLEER. V lost 0 bases, J lost 2 bases, and 11 bases lay in between. The CDR3 bases are TGCGCCAGCAGCCAAGATTTTAGGGCTACCTACAATGAGCAGTTCTTC. Protein: CASSQDFRATYNEQFF.

As regards this clonotype: This could be a read error, since a much larger clone is one nucleotide away. Here the CDR3 reads CASSTGVGAYNEHFF. The CDR3 DNA reads as TGTGCCAGCAGTACTGGAGTTGGGGCATACAATGAGCACTTCTTC. The V gene is TRBV28, the J gene TRBJ2-1; perhaps TRBD1 as D (5 bases). The CDR3 extends over 15 amino acids. Germline CDR1 and CDR2: MDHEN and SYDVKM.

At least ten counts were recorded for this clonotype. CDR3 bases: TGTGCCAGCAGTCCTTCCGGGACTAGCGGGAGCACCGGGGAGCTGTTTTTT. It codes for CASSPSGTSGSTGELFF. This rearrangement joins TRBV6-4 to TRBJ2-2, with 14 bases lining up with TRBD2. Looked up from germline, CDR1 is MRHNA and CDR2 is SNTAGT. The CDR3 totals 17 residues. After removal of 5 bases from V and 4 bases from J, the junction contained 6 bases not matched to a gene.

This clonotype has only one observation. V is TRBV7-6 and J is TRBJ2-1; D perhaps matches TRBD2 (6 bases). Germline V gene sequence: CDR1 SGHVS, CDR2 FNYEAQ. The CDR3 covers 20 residues. The V end was cut by 4 bases, the J end by 0 bases, with 25 bases between. Here the CDR3 DNA reads TGTGCCAGCAGCTCCCGGGGCCGCGAGCTAGCGCCGAGCTCCTACAATGAGCAGTTCTTC. It yields the protein CASSSRGRELAPSSYNEQFF.

There are many counts of this clonotype. The CDR3 bases are TGCGCCAGCAGCCAAGATTCGACTGGTTACGAGCAGTACTTC. Its translation is CASSQDSTGYEQYF. This chain links TRBV4-3 with TRBJ2-7; D is ambiguous. Germline loops: CDR1 LGHNA, CDR2 YSLEER. Trimming removed 0 bases from V and 4 bases from J, with 10 bases in between. The CDR3 sequence is 14 residues long.

This clonotype has just a few counts. V usage is TRBV7-2 and J usage is TRBJ1-1; 9 nucleotides align to TRBD1. The CDR3 runs to 15 residues. V was clipped by 3 bases and J by 4 bases; unmatched bases: 6. Germline loops: CDR1 SGHTA, CDR2 FQGNSA. The CDR3 sequence is CASSFGTGIRTEAFF. CDR3 DNA: TGTGCCAGCAGCTTCGGGACAGGGATTCGCACTGAAGCTTTCTTT.

In this sample, this clonotype turned up many times. This CDR3 reads CSARNQGNPGNTEAFF. CDR3 DNA sequence: TGCAGTGCTAGGAATCAAGGAAATCCAGGGAACACTGAAGCTTTCTTT. V gene TRBV20-1 combines with J gene TRBJ1-1, with no clear D. Germline assignment: CDR1 DFQATT and CDR2 SNEGSKA (reference sequence). V gave up 3 bases and J gave up 1 base, with 18 bases separating them. This CDR3 has 16 amino acids.

The V call is TRBV18, the J call TRBJ2-1, with 7 bases that match TRBD2. There are 17 residues in the CDR3. Germline loops: CDR1 KGHSH, CDR2 LQKENI. J was trimmed by 2 bases and V by 0 bases; bases with no gene match: 7. The CDR3: CASSPPSLAATYNEQFF. Here the CDR3 DNA reads TGTGCCAGCTCACCACCCTCGCTAGCGGCAACCTACAATGAGCAGTTCTTC.

About this clonotype: This may come from a read error, since a much larger clone is one base off. The gene calls are TRBV29-1 and TRBJ2-3; D is unclear. Trimming stripped 7 bases from V and 10 bases from J, with 18 bases between. Germline CDR1 and CDR2: SQVTM and ANQGSEA. This CDR3 comprises 12 residues. The CDR3 loop is CSALRAGDPQYF. In DNA form, the CDR3 reads TGCAGCGCCCTGAGAGCTGGGGATCCGCAGTATTTT.

This clonotype was detected only a few times. The chain recombines TRBV11-2 with TRBJ1-2, with TRBD1 matching 9 bases. The germline V gene encodes CDR1 SGHAT and CDR2 FQNNGV. With V trimmed by 3 bases and J by 1 base, 3 bases remained unmatched. There are 15 residues in the CDR3. CDR3 coding DNA: TGTGCCAGCAGCTTTAACAGGGGGCTTAACTATGGCTACACCTTC. Amino acids: CASSFNRGLNYGYTF.

The table lists this clonotype with many counts. The rearrangement links TRBV6-1 to TRBJ2-2, with 8 bases matching TRBD2. CDR1 MNHNS and CDR2 SASEGT come from the germline V gene. V shed 1 base, J shed 1 base, and the junction held 2 bases outside the gene matches. The CDR3 sequence is 16 residues long. CDR3 coding DNA: TGTGCCAGCAGTGAAGTGAGCGGGAGGAACACCGGGGAGCTGTTTTTT. This translates into CASSEVSGRNTGELFF.

This sequence joins TRBV7-2 and TRBJ2-7; D ambiguous. The germline V and J ends were trimmed by 5 bases and 6 bases, with 11 bases remaining between them. The CDR3 covers 12 residues. CDR1 and CDR2 from the germline V gene are SGHTA and FQGNSA. For the CDR3, the DNA is TGTGCCAGCAGCCCTGCGAGCTCCGAGCAGTACTTC. Its translation is CASSPASSEQYF.

This sequence joins TRBV12-3 or TRBV12-4 and TRBJ2-1, with a tentative D call TRBD2 (5 bases). V was clipped by 3 bases and J by 7 bases, with 31 bases between them. The CDR3 is 20 amino acids. This CDR3 is CASSFSGSHLASPLPNEQFF. In DNA form, the CDR3 reads TGTGCCAGCAGTTTCTCGGGTAGCCACCTAGCTTCACCCTTACCTAATGAGCAGTTCTTC.